A selection of T cell receptor beta chains follows, all from one sample in a study of radiation and T cells in renal cell carcinoma. This table comes from immunoSEQ multiplex PCR, and its TCRdb copy is limited to in-frame clones, with some not included. The data hold approximately 51,000 clones, with around 83% observed a single time. The sample here was blood, taken from a patient whose treatment included radiotherapy and nephrectomy. These receptors were taken from a woman in her 70s with renal cell carcinoma. Each CDR3 is given with its conserved first and last residue. Each record gives: CDR3 DNA, CDR3 protein, J gene, clone size, V gene, D gene. The D gene is left open where the match is weak. The size entry is marked missing in some rows and otherwise reads once, few, many or a size class.

DNA: TGTGCCAGCAGCTTGACGCATGCGACCAGTCAGCCCCAGCATTTT
CDR3: CASSLTHATSQPQHF
J: TRBJ1-5
size: NA
V: TRBV7-8
D: NA

DNA: TGTGCCAGCAGCCACTCCATGAGCACAGATACGCAGTATTTT
CDR3: CASSHSMSTDTQYF
J: TRBJ2-3
size: NA
V: TRBV13
D: NA

DNA: TGTGCCAGCAGCGACACACTAGCGTCTTTCGATGAGCAGTTCTTC
CDR3: CASSDTLASFDEQFF
J: TRBJ2-1
size: NA
V: TRBV7-9
D: TRBD2

DNA: TGCGCCAGCAAAATGGGGACCCGGAGCACTGAAGCTTTCTTT
CDR3: CASKMGTRSTEAFF
J: TRBJ1-1
size: NA
V: TRBV5-1
D: NA

DNA: TGTGCCAGCAGCGTAGTACCCTACCCGCGGAACACTGAAGCTTTCTTT
CDR3: CASSVVPYPRNTEAFF
J: TRBJ1-1
size: NA
V: TRBV9
D: NA

DNA: TGTGCCAGTAGTTCCGGTAACTATGGCTACACCTTC
CDR3: CASSSGNYGYTF
J: TRBJ1-2
size: NA
V: TRBV19
D: NA

DNA: TGTGCCAGCAGTTTAGAGGGGAACTATGGCTACACCTTC
CDR3: CASSLEGNYGYTF
J: TRBJ1-2
size: NA
V: TRBV28
D: NA

DNA: TGTGCCAGCAGTTACAGCTCATCGGGGGTCTTCTATGGCTACACCTTC
CDR3: CASSYSSSGVFYGYTF
J: TRBJ1-2
size: NA
V: TRBV6-5
D: NA

DNA: TGTGCCAGTAACCCTCCGGGACAGGCTCCCACCTTCGGCTATGGCTACACCTTC
CDR3: CASNPPGQAPTFGYGYTF
J: TRBJ1-2
size: NA
V: TRBV19
D: TRBD1

DNA: TGTGCCAGTAGTATAGAGGATTACAATGAGCAGTTCTTC
CDR3: CASSIEDYNEQFF
J: TRBJ2-1
size: NA
V: TRBV19
D: NA

DNA: TGTGCCAGCAGTGGATCTACAGGGGTAACGAGCACAGATACGCAGTATTTT
CDR3: CASSGSTGVTSTDTQYF
J: TRBJ2-3
size: NA
V: TRBV6-1
D: TRBD1

DNA: TGTGCCAGCTCACCACCGTTCGCAGGGGAAACTGAAGCTTTCTTT
CDR3: CASSPPFAGETEAFF
J: TRBJ1-1
size: NA
V: TRBV18
D: NA

DNA: TGTGCCAGCAGCCGCGCCACGACAGGGACCTATGGCTACACCTTC
CDR3: CASSRATTGTYGYTF
J: TRBJ1-2
size: NA
V: TRBV5-5
D: TRBD1

DNA: TGTGCCAGCAGTGAGGGGGCGGGGAGCACTGAAGCTTTCTTT
CDR3: CASSEGAGSTEAFF
J: TRBJ1-1
size: NA
V: TRBV2
D: NA

DNA: TGTGCCAGTAGTACCTCCTTAGGTTTAGAGACCCAGTACTTC
CDR3: CASSTSLGLETQYF
J: TRBJ2-5
size: NA
V: TRBV19
D: NA

DNA: TGTGCCAGCAGTCCTGGACAGGGGGCTTCCTACGAGCAGTACTTC
CDR3: CASSPGQGASYEQYF
J: TRBJ2-7
size: once
V: TRBV6-5
D: TRBD1

DNA: TGTGCCACCAGCAGAGACGCTACCGCGAGGGGGCGGAGGGACATGAACACTGAAGCTTTCTTT
CDR3: CATSRDATARGRRDMNTEAFF
J: TRBJ1-1
size: NA
V: TRBV15
D: TRBD1

DNA: TGTGCCAGCAGGGTACAGGGGGACACTGAAGCTTTCTTT
CDR3: CASRVQGDTEAFF
J: TRBJ1-1
size: NA
V: TRBV6-1
D: TRBD1

DNA: TGTGCCAGCGGCGAATTTCAAACAGGGATACAGCCCCAGCATTTT
CDR3: CASGEFQTGIQPQHF
J: TRBJ1-5
size: NA
V: TRBV2
D: NA

DNA: TGTGCCAGCTCGCTCGGACAGGGGATTAATGAAAAACTGTTTTTT
CDR3: CASSLGQGINEKLFF
J: TRBJ1-4
size: NA
V: TRBV18
D: TRBD1

DNA: TGTGCCAGCATCGTCTTAGACAGGGGGTATCTCAATGAGCAGTTCTTC
CDR3: CASIVLDRGYLNEQFF
J: TRBJ2-1
size: NA
V: TRBV21-1
D: NA

DNA: TGTGCCAGTAGCTACCGGACAGGGGGTTACTATGGCTACACCTTC
CDR3: CASSYRTGGYYGYTF
J: TRBJ1-2
size: NA
V: TRBV19
D: TRBD1

DNA: TGTGCCTGGAGTGTCGCCGGACAGGGTGAAAAACTGTTTTTT
CDR3: CAWSVAGQGEKLFF
J: TRBJ1-4
size: NA
V: TRBV30
D: TRBD1

DNA: TGTGCCAGCAGTGTTCAGGCTAGCGATGGCTACACCTTC
CDR3: CASSVQASDGYTF
J: TRBJ1-2
size: NA
V: TRBV2
D: NA

DNA: TGTGCCAGCAGCCAAGAGCGGGGGGCCATCAATGAGCAGTTCTTC
CDR3: CASSQERGAINEQFF
J: TRBJ2-1
size: NA
V: TRBV14
D: TRBD2

DNA: TGTGCCAGTACTCAGGACAACTATGGCTACACCTTC
CDR3: CASTQDNYGYTF
J: TRBJ1-2
size: NA
V: TRBV19
D: NA

DNA: TGTGCCAGCAGTGACACAGGGGGCGCTGGGGCCAACGTCCTGACTTTC
CDR3: CASSDTGGAGANVLTF
J: TRBJ2-6
size: NA
V: TRBV6-4
D: TRBD1

DNA: TGTGCCAGCAGTTTATCCCGGACTAGTTACGAGCAGTACTTC
CDR3: CASSLSRTSYEQYF
J: TRBJ2-7
size: NA
V: TRBV27
D: TRBD2

DNA: TGTGCCAGTAACGGAGGGGATGTTGCCAAAAACATTCAGTACTTC
CDR3: CASNGGDVAKNIQYF
J: TRBJ2-4
size: NA
V: TRBV19
D: NA

DNA: TGTGCCAGCAGCCTGGGAGACGAGCCCACTGAAGCTTTCTTT
CDR3: CASSLGDEPTEAFF
J: TRBJ1-1
size: few
V: TRBV9
D: NA

DNA: TGTGCCAGTAGTCCGGGACAGGGGGCGGATGGCTACACCTTC
CDR3: CASSPGQGADGYTF
J: TRBJ1-2
size: NA
V: TRBV19
D: TRBD1

DNA: TGTGCCAGCAGTGAGGAGGCAACTAATGAAAAACTGTTTTTT
CDR3: CASSEEATNEKLFF
J: TRBJ1-4
size: NA
V: TRBV25-1
D: NA

DNA: TGTGCCAGCAGCTTGGTCGGGCCCACTGAAGCTTTCTTT
CDR3: CASSLVGPTEAFF
J: TRBJ1-1
size: NA
V: TRBV5-6
D: NA

DNA: TGTGCCAGCAGTGAAGGTAGCGGGATTCGATCGGAGACCCAGTACTTC
CDR3: CASSEGSGIRSETQYF
J: TRBJ2-5
size: NA
V: TRBV25-1
D: TRBD2

DNA: TGTGCCAGCAGCCCCAGGGAGGGGGAGCTGTTTTTT
CDR3: CASSPREGELFF
J: TRBJ2-2
size: few
V: TRBV5-4
D: NA

DNA: TGCAGTGCTAGCATCCAAGAGACCCAGTACTTC
CDR3: CSASIQETQYF
J: TRBJ2-5
size: NA
V: TRBV20-1
D: NA

DNA: TGCGCCAGCAGCTTGGGGGCAGTAAGCTCCTACAATGAGCAGTTCTTC
CDR3: CASSLGAVSSYNEQFF
J: TRBJ2-1
size: NA
V: TRBV5-1
D: NA

DNA: TGTGCCAGCAGCTCAAACACCGGGGAGCTGTTTTTT
CDR3: CASSSNTGELFF
J: TRBJ2-2
size: once
V: TRBV5-6
D: NA

DNA: TGTGCCAGCAGTATAAGCGGAAACACCGGGGAGCTGTTTTTT
CDR3: CASSISGNTGELFF
J: TRBJ2-2
size: NA
V: TRBV6-5
D: NA

DNA: TGTGCCAGCAGCGTACAGGGCGGAGATGGCTACACCTTC
CDR3: CASSVQGGDGYTF
J: TRBJ1-2
size: NA
V: TRBV9
D: NA

DNA: TGTGCCAGCAGCTTAGGGGGGGCACCAATGGACGAGCAGTACTTC
CDR3: CASSLGGAPMDEQYF
J: TRBJ2-7
size: NA
V: TRBV7-2
D: NA

DNA: TGTGCCAGCAGCTCAAAAGAAAAGGCCTACGAGCAGTACTTC
CDR3: CASSSKEKAYEQYF
J: TRBJ2-7
size: NA
V: TRBV5-4
D: NA

DNA: TGCGCCAGCAGCTTGGGGACAGGGGGCAGGTCTAATGAAAAACTGTTTTTT
CDR3: CASSLGTGGRSNEKLFF
J: TRBJ1-4
size: NA
V: TRBV5-1
D: TRBD1

DNA: TGTGCCACCTCCTCTCCGGGACAGGGTACCTACAATGAGCAGTTCTTC
CDR3: CATSSPGQGTYNEQFF
J: TRBJ2-1
size: NA
V: TRBV19
D: TRBD1

DNA: TGTGCCAGCAGTCAGGACATGAACACCGGGGAGCTGTTTTTT
CDR3: CASSQDMNTGELFF
J: TRBJ2-2
size: NA
V: TRBV16
D: NA

DNA: TGTGCCAGCAGCCCGGGACAGGGGCGGAAGGGTGAAGCTTTCTTT
CDR3: CASSPGQGRKGEAFF
J: TRBJ1-1
size: NA
V: TRBV7-2
D: TRBD1

DNA: TGCGCCAGCAGCTTTCAGGGGGCGGACACCGGGGAGCTGTTTTTT
CDR3: CASSFQGADTGELFF
J: TRBJ2-2
size: NA
V: TRBV5-1
D: TRBD1

DNA: TGCGCCAGCAGCTTGGTGGCAGGTGACCAAGAGACCCAGTACTTC
CDR3: CASSLVAGDQETQYF
J: TRBJ2-5
size: NA
V: TRBV5-1
D: NA

DNA: TGTGCCAGCAGCTTCGGCCCGACAGGGAGATACGAGCAGTACTTC
CDR3: CASSFGPTGRYEQYF
J: TRBJ2-7
size: NA
V: TRBV7-3
D: TRBD1

DNA: TGTGCCAGCAGTCCATGGGGGGGGCGCGGACGAGAGACCCAGTACTTC
CDR3: CASSPWGGRGRETQYF
J: TRBJ2-5
size: NA
V: TRBV5-6
D: NA

DNA: TGCGCCAGCAGCCAAGGAAGTCAGGGGGTGACGGAGACCCAGTACTTC
CDR3: CASSQGSQGVTETQYF
J: TRBJ2-5
size: NA
V: TRBV4-1
D: TRBD1

DNA: TGTGCCAGCAGCTTCGAGGCCCGGCTAGCAGTCGCCACCGGGGAGCTGTTTTTT
CDR3: CASSFEARLAVATGELFF
J: TRBJ2-2
size: once
V: TRBV5-8
D: NA

DNA: TGTGCCAGCTCACCCCCATCTAGCGGGGGGGGAAATGAGCAGTTCTTC
CDR3: CASSPPSSGGGNEQFF
J: TRBJ2-1
size: few
V: TRBV18
D: TRBD2

DNA: TGTGCCAGCAGCCCCGGACGGTCCCTTAGTGCGGTGAACACTGAAGCTTTCTTT
CDR3: CASSPGRSLSAVNTEAFF
J: TRBJ1-1
size: NA
V: TRBV4-2
D: NA

DNA: TGTGCCAGCAGCTTAGACAGGGTCGCTGGGGCCAACGTCCTGACTTTC
CDR3: CASSLDRVAGANVLTF
J: TRBJ2-6
size: NA
V: TRBV5-4
D: TRBD1

DNA: TGTGCCAGTAGTATAGGGGCAGGATACAATGAGCAGTTCTTC
CDR3: CASSIGAGYNEQFF
J: TRBJ2-1
size: NA
V: TRBV19
D: NA

DNA: TGTGCCAGCAGCTTATGGGGTATAATTGACTCGGCTTTCTTT
CDR3: CASSLWGIIDSAFF
J: TRBJ1-1
size: NA
V: TRBV11-2
D: NA